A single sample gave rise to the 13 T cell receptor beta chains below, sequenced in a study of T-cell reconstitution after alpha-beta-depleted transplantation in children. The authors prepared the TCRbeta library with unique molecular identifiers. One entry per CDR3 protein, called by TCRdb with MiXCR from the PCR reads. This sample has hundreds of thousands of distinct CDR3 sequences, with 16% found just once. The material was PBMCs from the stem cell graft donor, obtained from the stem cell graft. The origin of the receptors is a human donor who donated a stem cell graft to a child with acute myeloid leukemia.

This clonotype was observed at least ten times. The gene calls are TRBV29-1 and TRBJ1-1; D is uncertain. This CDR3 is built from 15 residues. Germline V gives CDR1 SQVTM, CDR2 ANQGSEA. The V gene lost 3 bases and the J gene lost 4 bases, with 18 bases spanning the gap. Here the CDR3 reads CSVERTAVMGTEAFF. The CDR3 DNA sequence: TGCAGCGTTGAGAGAACAGCCGTAATGGGCACTGAAGCTTTCTTT.

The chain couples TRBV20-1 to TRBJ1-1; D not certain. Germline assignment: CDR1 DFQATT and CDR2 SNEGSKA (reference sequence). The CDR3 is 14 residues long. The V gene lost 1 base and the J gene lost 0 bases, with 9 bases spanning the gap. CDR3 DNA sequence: TGCAGTGCTAGAGCGACAAGAATGAACACTGAAGCTTTCTTT. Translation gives CSARATRMNTEAFF.

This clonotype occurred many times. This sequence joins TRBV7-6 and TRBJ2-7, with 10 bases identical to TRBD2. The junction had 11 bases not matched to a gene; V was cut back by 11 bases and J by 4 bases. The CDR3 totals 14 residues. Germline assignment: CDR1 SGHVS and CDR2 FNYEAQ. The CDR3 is CASPLKTSGYEQYF. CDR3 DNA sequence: TGTGCCTCCCCCCTCAAGACTAGCGGGTACGAGCAGTACTTC.

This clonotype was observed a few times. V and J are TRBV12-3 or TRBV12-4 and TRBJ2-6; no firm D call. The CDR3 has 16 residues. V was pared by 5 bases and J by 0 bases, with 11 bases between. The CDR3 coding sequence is TGTGCCAGCAGTCTCACAAGAAACTCTGGGGCCAACGTCCTGACTTTC. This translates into CASSLTRNSGANVLTF.

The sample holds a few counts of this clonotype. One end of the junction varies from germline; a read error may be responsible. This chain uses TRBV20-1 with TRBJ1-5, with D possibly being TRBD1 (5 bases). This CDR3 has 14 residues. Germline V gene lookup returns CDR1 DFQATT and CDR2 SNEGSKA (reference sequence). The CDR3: CSARGVWGNQPQHF. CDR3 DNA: TGCAGTGCCAGAGGGGTGTGGGGCAATCAGCCCCAGCATTTT.

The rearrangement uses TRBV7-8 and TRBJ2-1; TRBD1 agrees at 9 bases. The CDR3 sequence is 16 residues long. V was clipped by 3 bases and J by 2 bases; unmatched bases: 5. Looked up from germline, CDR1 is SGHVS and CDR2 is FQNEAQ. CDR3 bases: TGTGCCAGCAGCTTCTACCGACAGGGGGCCTACAATGAGCAGTTCTTC. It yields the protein CASSFYRQGAYNEQFF.

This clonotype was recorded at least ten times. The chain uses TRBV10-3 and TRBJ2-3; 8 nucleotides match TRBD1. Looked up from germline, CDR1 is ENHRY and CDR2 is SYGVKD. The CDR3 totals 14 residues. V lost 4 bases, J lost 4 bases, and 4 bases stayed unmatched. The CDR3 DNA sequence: TGTGCCATCAGTGTTGACAGGGGAGCAGATACGCAGTATTTT. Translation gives CAISVDRGADTQYF.

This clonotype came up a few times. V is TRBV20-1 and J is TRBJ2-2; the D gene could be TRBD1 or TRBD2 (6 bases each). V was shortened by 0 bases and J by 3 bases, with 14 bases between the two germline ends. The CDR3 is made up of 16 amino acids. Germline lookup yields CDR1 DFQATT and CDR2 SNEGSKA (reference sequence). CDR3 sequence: CSARDGRKGDTGELFF. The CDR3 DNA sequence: TGCAGTGCTAGAGATGGGAGGAAGGGGGACACCGGGGAGCTGTTTTTT.

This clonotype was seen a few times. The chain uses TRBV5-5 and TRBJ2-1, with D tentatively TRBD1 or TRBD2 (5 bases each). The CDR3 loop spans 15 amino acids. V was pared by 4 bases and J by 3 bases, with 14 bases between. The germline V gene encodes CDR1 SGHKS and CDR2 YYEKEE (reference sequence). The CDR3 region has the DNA TGTGCCAGCAGCAGTTCAGAGGGGTTCTACAATGAGCAGTTCTTC. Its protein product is CASSSSEGFYNEQFF. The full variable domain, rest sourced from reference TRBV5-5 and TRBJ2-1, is DAGVTQSPTHLIKTRGQQVTLRCSPISGHKSVSWYQQVLGQGPQFIFQYYEKEERGRGNFPDRFSARQFPNYSSELNVNALLLGDSALYLCASSSSEGFYNEQFFGPGTRLTVL.

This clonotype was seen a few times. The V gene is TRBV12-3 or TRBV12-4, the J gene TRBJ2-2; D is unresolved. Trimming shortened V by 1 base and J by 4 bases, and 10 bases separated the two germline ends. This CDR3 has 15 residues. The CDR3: CASSLEVKITGELFF. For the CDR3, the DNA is TGTGCCAGCAGTTTAGAGGTGAAAATCACCGGGGAGCTGTTTTTT.

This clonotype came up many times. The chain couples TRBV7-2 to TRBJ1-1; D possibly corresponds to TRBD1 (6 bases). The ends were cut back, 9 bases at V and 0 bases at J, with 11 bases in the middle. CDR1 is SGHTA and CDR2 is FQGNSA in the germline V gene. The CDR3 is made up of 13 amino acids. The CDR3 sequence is CASRQGMNTEAFF. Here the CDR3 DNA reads TGTGCCAGTCGCCAGGGGATGAACACTGAAGCTTTCTTT. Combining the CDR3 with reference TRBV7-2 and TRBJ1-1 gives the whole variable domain GAGVSQSPSNKVTEKGKDVELRCDPISGHTALYWYRQSLGQGLEFLIYFQGNSAPDKSGLPSDRFSAERTGGSVSTLTIQRTQQEDSAVYLCASRQGMNTEAFFGQGTRLTVV.

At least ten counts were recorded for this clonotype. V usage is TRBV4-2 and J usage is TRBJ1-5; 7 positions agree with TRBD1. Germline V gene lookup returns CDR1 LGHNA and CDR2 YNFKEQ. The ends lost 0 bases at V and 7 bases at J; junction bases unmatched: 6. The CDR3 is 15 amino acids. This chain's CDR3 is CASSQDQGGHQPQHF. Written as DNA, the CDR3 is TGTGCCAGCAGCCAAGATCAGGGGGGGCACCAGCCCCAGCATTTT.

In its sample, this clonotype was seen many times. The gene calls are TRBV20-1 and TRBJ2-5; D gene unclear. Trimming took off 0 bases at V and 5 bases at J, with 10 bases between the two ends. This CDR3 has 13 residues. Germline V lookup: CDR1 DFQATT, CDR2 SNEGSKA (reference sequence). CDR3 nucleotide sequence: TGCAGTGCTAGAGACTTGGCGAGCGAGACCCAGTACTTC. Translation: CSARDLASETQYF.